A single sample gave rise to the 2 T cell receptor beta chains below, sequenced in a study of CD4 T cells in relation to SARS-CoV-2 and coronaviruses. Only in-frame clones appear in the TCRdb table, and some are missing; sequencing was by immunoSEQ multiplex PCR. Of about 21,000 clones listed, about 70% are singletons. These receptors have no identified antigens. CD4+ T cells from unexposed donors were obtained before the COVID-19 pandemic (2011-2018). The cells were cultured for around ten days before CD4+ T cells were isolated. Sequencing used CD4+ T cells from PBMCs, cultured in vitro. All receptors come from a human donor in good health.

The table lists this clone with a count of one. V usage is TRBV28 and J usage is TRBJ2-6, with a weak D call TRBD1 (6 bases). Germline values: CDR1 MDHEN, CDR2 SYDVKM. This CDR3 spans 17 amino acids. Trimming took 5 bases from V and 0 from J, leaving 14 bases between them. The CDR3 DNA follows: TGTGCCAGCAGTGGTACGACAGGCGACTCTGGGGCCAACGTCCTGACTTTC. This translates into CASSGTTGDSGANVLTF. The full variable domain, with the rest looked up from reference TRBV28 and TRBJ2-6, is DVKVTQSSRYLVKRTGEKVFLECVQDMDHENMFWYRQDPGLGLRLIYFSYDVKMKEKGDIPEGYSVSREKKERFSLILESASTNQTSMYLCASSGTTGDSGANVLTFGAGSRLTVL.

J is TRBJ1-2 and V is TRBV5-8; 10 bases match TRBD1. The CDR3 loop spans 15 amino acids. Losses at the gene ends were 7 bases for V and 2 bases for J; bases not matched to a gene: 8. CDR1 and CDR2 (germline): SGHTS, YDEGEE. The CDR3 here is CASGTGTGDNYGYTF. Written as DNA, the CDR3 is TGTGCCAGCGGCACCGGGACAGGGGACAACTATGGCTACACCTTC.